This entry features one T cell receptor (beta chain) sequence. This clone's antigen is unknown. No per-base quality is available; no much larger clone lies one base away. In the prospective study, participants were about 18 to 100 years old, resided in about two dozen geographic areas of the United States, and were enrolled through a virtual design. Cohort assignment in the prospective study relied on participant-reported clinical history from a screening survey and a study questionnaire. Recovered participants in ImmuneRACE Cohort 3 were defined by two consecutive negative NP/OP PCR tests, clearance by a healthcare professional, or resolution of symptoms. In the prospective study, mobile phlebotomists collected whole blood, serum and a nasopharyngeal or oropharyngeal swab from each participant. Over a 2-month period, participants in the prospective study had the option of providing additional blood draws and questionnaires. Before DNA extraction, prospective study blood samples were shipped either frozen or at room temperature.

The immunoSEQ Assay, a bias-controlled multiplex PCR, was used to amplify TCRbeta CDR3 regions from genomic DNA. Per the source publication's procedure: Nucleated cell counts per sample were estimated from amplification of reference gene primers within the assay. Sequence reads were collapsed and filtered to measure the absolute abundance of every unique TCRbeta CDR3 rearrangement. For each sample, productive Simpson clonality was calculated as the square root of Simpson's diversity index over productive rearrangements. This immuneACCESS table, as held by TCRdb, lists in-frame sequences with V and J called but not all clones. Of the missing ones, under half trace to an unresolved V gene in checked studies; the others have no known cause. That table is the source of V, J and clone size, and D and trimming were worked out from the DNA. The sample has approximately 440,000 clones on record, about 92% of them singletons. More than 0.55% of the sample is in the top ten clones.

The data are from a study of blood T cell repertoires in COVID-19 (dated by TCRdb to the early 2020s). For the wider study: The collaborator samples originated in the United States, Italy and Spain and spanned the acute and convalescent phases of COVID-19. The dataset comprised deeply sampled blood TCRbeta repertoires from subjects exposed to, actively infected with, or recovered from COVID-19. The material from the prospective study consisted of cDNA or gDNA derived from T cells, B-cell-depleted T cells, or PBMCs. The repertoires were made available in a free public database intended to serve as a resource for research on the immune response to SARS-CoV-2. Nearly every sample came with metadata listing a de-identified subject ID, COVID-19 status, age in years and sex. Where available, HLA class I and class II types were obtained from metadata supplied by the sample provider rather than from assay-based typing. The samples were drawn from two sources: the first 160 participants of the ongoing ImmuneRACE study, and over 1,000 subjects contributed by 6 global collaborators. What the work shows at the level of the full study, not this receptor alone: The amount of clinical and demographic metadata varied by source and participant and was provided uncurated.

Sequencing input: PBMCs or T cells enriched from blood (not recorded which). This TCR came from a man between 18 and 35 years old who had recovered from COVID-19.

The DNA sequence is given as TGTGCCAGCAGCAGGGGACTAGCGGGAGTGGAGCAGTTCTTC. Translated, this gives CASSRGLAGVEQFF. The rearrangement combines TRBV9 with TRBJ2-1; 14 of the junction bases match TRBD2. CDR1 and CDR2 were assigned from the germline V gene as SGDLS and YYNGEE. Counted from cysteine to phenylalanine, this CDR3 has 14 amino acids. CDR3 DNA only is kept here, 42 bases in frame from base 1. Trimming accounts for 4 bases at V and 10 bases at J, while the number of junction bases matched to no gene is 4.